Below, 5 T cell receptor beta chains from the same sample are listed, as sequenced in a study of blood T cell repertoires in COVID-19. This table comes from immunoSEQ multiplex PCR, and its TCRdb copy is limited to in-frame clones, with some not included. The data contain roughly 500,000 clones, approximately 92% of them seen just once; the ten biggest clones take up 0.8% to 0.9%. Source material: peripheral blood. These receptors were collected from a man younger than 35 with COVID-19, enrolled during active disease.

The V call is TRBV3-1 (or the pseudogene TRBV3-2), the J call TRBJ2-5; 9 nucleotides line up with TRBD2. The V segment lost 5 bases and the J segment 1 base; nucleotides outside the gene matches: 11. The CDR3 is 17 amino acids. In germline, CDR1 is LGHDT, CDR2 YNNKEL (reference sequence). CDR3 sequence: CASSTGILAGLQETQYF. The CDR3 bases are TGTGCCAGCAGCACAGGGATCCTAGCGGGGCTCCAAGAGACCCAGTACTTC.

V and J are TRBV5-1 and TRBJ2-2, with 8 bases lining up with TRBD2. V lost 5 bases and J lost 7; bases outside the gene matches: 13. The CDR3 spans 16 residues. Germline CDR1 is SGHRS and CDR2 is YFSETQ. CDR3 loop: CASRQLAGPEGGELFF. In DNA form, the CDR3 reads TGCGCCAGCAGACAGCTAGCGGGCCCGGAGGGCGGGGAGCTGTTTTTT.

The chain employs TRBV24-1 and TRBJ1-5; TRBD1 matches 8 bases. Germline loops: CDR1 KGHDR, CDR2 SFDVKD. V dropped 4 bases and J dropped 3; count of bases not matched to a gene: 7. This CDR3 is built from 16 residues. The CDR3 region is CATSDPSTGDNQPQHF. Here the CDR3 DNA reads TGTGCCACCAGTGACCCTTCGACAGGGGACAATCAGCCCCAGCATTTT.

The chain carries TRBV20-1 and TRBJ2-7; D possibly corresponds to TRBD2 (7 bases). Germline CDR1 reads DFQATT; CDR2 reads SNEGSKA (reference sequence). The CDR3 is 12 residues long. The V end lost 3 bases, the J end lost 6 bases, and 12 bases lay between the germline ends. In DNA, the CDR3 is TGCAGTGCTAGTAGGGGGGGCCGCGAGCAGTACTTC. It translates to CSASRGGREQYF.

The V and J genes are TRBV18 and TRBJ2-7; no firm D call. Germline V gene data show CDR1 as KGHSH and CDR2 as LQKENI. Trimming stripped 3 bases from V and 2 bases from J, with 8 bases between. This CDR3 region has 13 residues. The CDR3 protein is CASSPGSTYEQYF. CDR3 DNA sequence: TGTGCCAGCTCACCCGGGTCCACCTACGAGCAGTACTTC.